This is a list of T cell receptor beta chains from one sample in a study of OX40 agonist ivuxolimab in advanced cancers. The table came from immunoSEQ multiplex PCR; TCRdb's copy has only in-frame clones and leaves some out. This sample has around 29,000 clones, with around 90% found just once. The material was CD4+ or CD8+ T cells sorted from blood, obtained in a trial of the OX40 agonist ivuxolimab. The receptors were sampled from an adult with an advanced solid tumor such as melanoma, head and neck, liver or kidney cancer. The CDR3 runs from the conserved cysteine through the conserved F or W. Each record gives: D gene, J gene, clone size, V gene, CDR3 protein, CDR3 DNA. D genes are given only for firm matches. The size entry is marked missing in some rows and otherwise reads once, few, many or a size class.

D gene: -
J gene: TRBJ1-6
clone size: -
V gene: TRBV5-5
CDR3 protein: CASSLGGGENSPLHF
CDR3 DNA: TGTGCCAGCAGCTTGGGGGGTGGAGAGAATTCACCCCTCCACTTT

D gene: -
J gene: TRBJ2-7
clone size: -
V gene: TRBV7-9
CDR3 protein: CASSSPWTTSNSYEQYF
CDR3 DNA: TGTGCCAGCAGCTCGCCATGGACCACTTCCAACTCCTACGAGCAGTACTTC

D gene: -
J gene: TRBJ1-1
clone size: once
V gene: TRBV28
CDR3 protein: CASTRPGTENTEAFF
CDR3 DNA: TGTGCCAGCACCCGTCCCGGGACGGAGAACACTGAAGCTTTCTTT

D gene: -
J gene: TRBJ2-7
clone size: -
V gene: TRBV9
CDR3 protein: CASSVVPSSYEQYF
CDR3 DNA: TGTGCCAGCAGCGTAGTTCCGAGCTCCTACGAGCAGTACTTC

D gene: -
J gene: TRBJ2-5
clone size: -
V gene: TRBV6-5
CDR3 protein: CASTGETQYF
CDR3 DNA: TGTGCCAGCACCGGAGAGACCCAGTACTTC

D gene: TRBD2
J gene: TRBJ2-3
clone size: -
V gene: TRBV6-6
CDR3 protein: CASSDKAGVGTQYF
CDR3 DNA: TGTGCCAGCAGTGACAAAGCGGGGGTTGGTACGCAGTATTTT

D gene: TRBD1
J gene: TRBJ2-7
clone size: -
V gene: TRBV18
CDR3 protein: CASSTGDPYEQYF
CDR3 DNA: TGTGCCAGCTCAACAGGGGATCCCTACGAGCAGTACTTC

D gene: -
J gene: TRBJ2-2
clone size: -
V gene: TRBV5-1
CDR3 protein: CASSGTGTRIGGELFF
CDR3 DNA: TGCGCCAGCAGCGGGACCGGGACACGGATTGGCGGGGAGCTGTTTTTT

D gene: TRBD2
J gene: TRBJ2-1
clone size: -
V gene: TRBV19
CDR3 protein: CASSISSGRGSYNEQFF
CDR3 DNA: TGTGCCAGTAGTATCTCTAGCGGGAGAGGGTCCTACAATGAGCAGTTCTTC

D gene: -
J gene: TRBJ2-7
clone size: -
V gene: TRBV11-3
CDR3 protein: CASSWPGTPGDEQYF
CDR3 DNA: TGTGCCAGCAGCTGGCCGGGCACCCCAGGGGACGAGCAGTACTTC

D gene: TRBD2
J gene: TRBJ2-3
clone size: -
V gene: TRBV4-2
CDR3 protein: CASSHLPSGGTDTQYF
CDR3 DNA: TGTGCCAGCAGCCACCTACCTAGCGGGGGCACAGATACGCAGTATTTT

D gene: -
J gene: TRBJ2-7
clone size: few
V gene: TRBV28
CDR3 protein: CASSLVNEQYF
CDR3 DNA: TGTGCCAGCAGTCTCGTCAACGAGCAGTACTTC

D gene: -
J gene: TRBJ2-1
clone size: -
V gene: TRBV29-1
CDR3 protein: CSVEDWSNEYNEQFF
CDR3 DNA: TGCAGCGTTGAAGATTGGTCGAACGAGTACAATGAGCAGTTCTTC

D gene: -
J gene: TRBJ2-7
clone size: -
V gene: TRBV5-1
CDR3 protein: CASSPPGLQYEQYF
CDR3 DNA: TGCGCCAGCAGCCCTCCGGGACTGCAGTACGAGCAGTACTTC

D gene: TRBD2
J gene: TRBJ2-7
clone size: -
V gene: TRBV5-6
CDR3 protein: CASSESGGFLYEQYF
CDR3 DNA: TGTGCCAGCAGCGAGAGCGGGGGGTTCCTCTACGAGCAGTACTTC

D gene: -
J gene: TRBJ1-2
clone size: -
V gene: TRBV5-6
CDR3 protein: CASSLGNGYTF
CDR3 DNA: TGTGCCAGCAGCTTGGGTAATGGCTACACCTTC

D gene: -
J gene: TRBJ2-2
clone size: -
V gene: TRBV9
CDR3 protein: CASSVGYSVAGELFF
CDR3 DNA: TGTGCCAGCAGCGTAGGGTACAGTGTCGCCGGGGAGCTGTTTTTT

D gene: -
J gene: TRBJ1-5
clone size: few
V gene: TRBV28
CDR3 protein: CASSFGVSGQPQHF
CDR3 DNA: TGTGCCAGCAGTTTCGGGGTCTCAGGGCAGCCCCAGCATTTT

D gene: TRBD2
J gene: TRBJ2-5
clone size: -
V gene: TRBV27
CDR3 protein: CASRRTLAGRTQETQYF
CDR3 DNA: TGTGCCAGCAGGAGAACTTTAGCGGGGCGTACCCAAGAGACCCAGTACTTC

D gene: -
J gene: TRBJ1-1
clone size: -
V gene: TRBV27
CDR3 protein: CASSQTVNTEAFF
CDR3 DNA: TGTGCCAGCAGCCAGACAGTGAACACTGAAGCTTTCTTT

D gene: -
J gene: TRBJ2-1
clone size: -
V gene: TRBV19
CDR3 protein: CASSILTSYNEQFF
CDR3 DNA: TGTGCCAGTAGTATTTTGACTAGTTACAATGAGCAGTTCTTC

D gene: -
J gene: TRBJ2-7
clone size: -
V gene: TRBV29-1
CDR3 protein: CSVRQGEQYF
CDR3 DNA: TGCAGCGTGCGCCAGGGTGAGCAGTACTTC

D gene: -
J gene: TRBJ1-1
clone size: -
V gene: TRBV6-5
CDR3 protein: CASTTRGAYTEAFF
CDR3 DNA: TGTGCCAGCACCACGAGGGGGGCGTACACTGAAGCTTTCTTT

D gene: -
J gene: TRBJ2-7
clone size: -
V gene: TRBV11-2
CDR3 protein: CASSLRTDKSSYEQYF
CDR3 DNA: TGTGCCAGCAGCTTAAGGACAGACAAAAGCTCCTACGAGCAGTACTTC

D gene: -
J gene: TRBJ1-1
clone size: few
V gene: TRBV7-2
CDR3 protein: CASSFLRGNTEAFF
CDR3 DNA: TGTGCCAGCAGCTTCCTCAGGGGGAACACTGAAGCTTTCTTT

D gene: -
J gene: TRBJ2-1
clone size: few
V gene: TRBV11-3
CDR3 protein: CASSPWGFYNEQFF
CDR3 DNA: TGTGCCAGCAGCCCTTGGGGGTTCTACAATGAGCAGTTCTTC

D gene: TRBD1
J gene: TRBJ2-6
clone size: -
V gene: TRBV19
CDR3 protein: CASSIRDREGPFSGANVLTF
CDR3 DNA: TGTGCCAGTAGTATCCGGGACAGGGAGGGTCCGTTCTCTGGGGCCAACGTCCTGACTTTC

D gene: TRBD2
J gene: TRBJ2-1
clone size: few
V gene: TRBV9
CDR3 protein: CASSFSGLADSYNEQFF
CDR3 DNA: TGTGCCAGCAGCTTCAGCGGACTAGCGGACTCCTACAATGAGCAGTTCTTC

D gene: -
J gene: TRBJ1-1
clone size: -
V gene: TRBV10-1
CDR3 protein: CASMAGTLNTEAFF
CDR3 DNA: TGCGCCAGCATGGCCGGGACGTTGAACACTGAAGCTTTCTTT

D gene: -
J gene: TRBJ1-3
clone size: -
V gene: TRBV9
CDR3 protein: CASSVDGNSGNTIYF
CDR3 DNA: TGTGCCAGCAGCGTAGACGGGAACTCTGGAAACACCATATATTTT

D gene: -
J gene: TRBJ2-5
clone size: -
V gene: TRBV6-6
CDR3 protein: CATWRVAGETQYF
CDR3 DNA: TGTGCCACCTGGAGGGTCGCGGGAGAGACCCAGTACTTC

D gene: -
J gene: TRBJ2-6
clone size: -
V gene: TRBV7-8
CDR3 protein: CAPFPPSGANVLTF
CDR3 DNA: TGTGCCCCGTTCCCCCCCTCTGGGGCCAACGTCCTGACTTTC

D gene: -
J gene: TRBJ2-1
clone size: once
V gene: TRBV19
CDR3 protein: CASSIGPGTEQFF
CDR3 DNA: TGTGCCAGTAGTATAGGACCAGGAACTGAGCAGTTCTTC

D gene: TRBD2
J gene: TRBJ2-1
clone size: -
V gene: TRBV5-1
CDR3 protein: CASIGDPLAGDGLGNEQFF
CDR3 DNA: TGCGCCAGCATAGGGGACCCGCTAGCGGGAGATGGTTTGGGCAATGAGCAGTTCTTC

D gene: TRBD1
J gene: TRBJ2-7
clone size: once
V gene: TRBV19
CDR3 protein: CASSPSRGTLYEQYF
CDR3 DNA: TGTGCCAGTAGCCCCTCCAGGGGGACACTATACGAGCAGTACTTC

D gene: -
J gene: TRBJ2-6
clone size: -
V gene: TRBV18
CDR3 protein: CASSPRGIDDAGANVLTF
CDR3 DNA: TGTGCCAGCTCACCACGAGGGATAGACGATGCTGGGGCCAACGTCCTGACTTTC

D gene: -
J gene: TRBJ2-1
clone size: -
V gene: TRBV28
CDR3 protein: CASSLLSDAHEQFF
CDR3 DNA: TGTGCCAGCAGTTTGCTGTCGGACGCCCATGAGCAGTTCTTC

D gene: -
J gene: TRBJ2-1
clone size: -
V gene: TRBV5-6
CDR3 protein: CASSLARLEQFF
CDR3 DNA: TGTGCCAGCAGCTTGGCCCGACTTGAGCAGTTCTTC

D gene: -
J gene: TRBJ1-1
clone size: -
V gene: TRBV12-5
CDR3 protein: CASGLVLVQEVAFF
CDR3 DNA: TGTGCTAGTGGTTTGGTACTAGTGCAGGAGGTGGCTTTCTTT

D gene: -
J gene: TRBJ2-2
clone size: few
V gene: TRBV18
CDR3 protein: CASSTTGMGTGELFF
CDR3 DNA: TGTGCCAGCTCAACCACCGGGATGGGCACCGGGGAGCTGTTTTTT

D gene: -
J gene: TRBJ1-1
clone size: -
V gene: TRBV12-5
CDR3 protein: CASGLPNHTEAFF
CDR3 DNA: TGTGCTAGTGGGCTCCCCAACCACACTGAAGCTTTCTTT

D gene: TRBD1
J gene: TRBJ1-2
clone size: once
V gene: TRBV6-4
CDR3 protein: CASRLGTGVNYGYTF
CDR3 DNA: TGTGCCAGCAGGCTAGGGACAGGCGTCAACTATGGCTACACCTTC

D gene: TRBD2
J gene: TRBJ2-1
clone size: once
V gene: TRBV27
CDR3 protein: CASTWGWTSVGSYNEQFF
CDR3 DNA: TGTGCCAGCACCTGGGGGTGGACTAGCGTAGGTTCCTACAATGAGCAGTTCTTC

D gene: TRBD2
J gene: TRBJ2-1
clone size: -
V gene: TRBV14
CDR3 protein: CASSHHSPAGGGDNEQFF
CDR3 DNA: TGTGCCAGCAGCCATCACAGCCCAGCGGGGGGGGGCGACAATGAGCAGTTCTTC

D gene: -
J gene: TRBJ2-2
clone size: -
V gene: TRBV12-5
CDR3 protein: CASGLMEELFF
CDR3 DNA: TGTGCTAGTGGTTTGATGGAGGAGCTGTTTTTT

D gene: -
J gene: TRBJ2-7
clone size: -
V gene: TRBV11-1
CDR3 protein: CASSLTGRHEQYF
CDR3 DNA: TGTGCCAGCAGCTTGACAGGGAGGCACGAGCAGTACTTC

D gene: -
J gene: TRBJ2-3
clone size: -
V gene: TRBV4-2
CDR3 protein: CASSLSRVGSTDTQYF
CDR3 DNA: TGTGCCAGCAGCCTCTCCCGGGTCGGGAGTACAGATACGCAGTATTTT

D gene: TRBD2
J gene: TRBJ2-7
clone size: -
V gene: TRBV4-3
CDR3 protein: CASSQEPAGGYAVSYEQYF
CDR3 DNA: TGCGCCAGCAGCCAAGAACCAGCGGGGGGTTATGCTGTCTCCTACGAGCAGTACTTC

D gene: TRBD1
J gene: TRBJ1-1
clone size: -
V gene: TRBV28
CDR3 protein: CASSLCMGRGQGGFF
CDR3 DNA: TGTGCCAGCAGTTTATGTATGGGGAGGGGACAGGGGGGTTTCTTT

D gene: -
J gene: TRBJ1-2
clone size: -
V gene: TRBV6-6
CDR3 protein: CASNALGGWEGYTF
CDR3 DNA: TGTGCCAGCAACGCCTTGGGGGGATGGGAGGGCTACACCTTC

D gene: -
J gene: TRBJ1-5
clone size: -
V gene: TRBV28
CDR3 protein: CASSLPPGSFQPQHF
CDR3 DNA: TGTGCCAGCAGTCTCCCCCCAGGGTCCTTTCAGCCCCAGCATTTT

D gene: TRBD2
J gene: TRBJ2-5
clone size: few
V gene: TRBV9
CDR3 protein: CASSVEGTSLSETQYF
CDR3 DNA: TGTGCCAGCAGCGTAGAAGGGACTAGCCTTTCAGAGACCCAGTACTTC

D gene: -
J gene: TRBJ1-2
clone size: -
V gene: TRBV28
CDR3 protein: CASSSGGGVDYGYTF
CDR3 DNA: TGTGCCAGCAGTTCCGGGGGGGGCGTTGACTATGGCTACACCTTC